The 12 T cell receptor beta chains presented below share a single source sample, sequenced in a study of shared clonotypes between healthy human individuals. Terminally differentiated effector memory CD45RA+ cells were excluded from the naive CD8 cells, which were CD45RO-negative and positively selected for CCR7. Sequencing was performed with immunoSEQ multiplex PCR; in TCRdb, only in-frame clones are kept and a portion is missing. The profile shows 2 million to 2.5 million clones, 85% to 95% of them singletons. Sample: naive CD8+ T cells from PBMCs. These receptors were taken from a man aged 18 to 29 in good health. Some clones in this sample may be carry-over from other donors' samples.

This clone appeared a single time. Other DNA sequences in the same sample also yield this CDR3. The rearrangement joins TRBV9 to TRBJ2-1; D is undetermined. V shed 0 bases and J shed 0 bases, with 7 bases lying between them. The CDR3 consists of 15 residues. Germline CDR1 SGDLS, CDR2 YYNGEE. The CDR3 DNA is TGTGCCAGCAGCGTAGAGTGGAGCTCCTACAATGAGCAGTTCTTC. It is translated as CASSVEWSSYNEQFF.

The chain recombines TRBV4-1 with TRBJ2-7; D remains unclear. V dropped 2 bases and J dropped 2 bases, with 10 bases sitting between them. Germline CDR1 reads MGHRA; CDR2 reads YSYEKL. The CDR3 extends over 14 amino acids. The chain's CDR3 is CASSQTVITYEQYF. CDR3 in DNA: TGCGCCAGCAGCCAAACAGTCATTACCTACGAGCAGTACTTC.

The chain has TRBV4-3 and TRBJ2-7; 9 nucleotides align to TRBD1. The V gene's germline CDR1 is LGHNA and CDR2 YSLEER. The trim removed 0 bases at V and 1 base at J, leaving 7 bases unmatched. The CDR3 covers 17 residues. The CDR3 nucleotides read TGCGCCAGCAGCCAAGAATCAGAAGGGACAGGGTCCTACGAGCAGTACTTC. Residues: CASSQESEGTGSYEQYF.

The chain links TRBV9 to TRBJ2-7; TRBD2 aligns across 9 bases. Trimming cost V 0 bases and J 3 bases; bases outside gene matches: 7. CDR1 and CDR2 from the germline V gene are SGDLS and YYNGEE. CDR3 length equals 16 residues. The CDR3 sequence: CASSVAQASGVYEQYF. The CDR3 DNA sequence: TGTGCCAGCAGCGTAGCGCAGGCTAGCGGGGTCTACGAGCAGTACTTC.

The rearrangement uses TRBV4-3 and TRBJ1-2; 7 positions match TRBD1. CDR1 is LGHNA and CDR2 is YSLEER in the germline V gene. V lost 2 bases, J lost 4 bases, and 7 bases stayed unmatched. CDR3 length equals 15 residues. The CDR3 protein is CASSQRGPHTYGYTF. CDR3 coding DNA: TGCGCCAGCAGCCAAAGGGGGCCACACACCTATGGCTACACCTTC.

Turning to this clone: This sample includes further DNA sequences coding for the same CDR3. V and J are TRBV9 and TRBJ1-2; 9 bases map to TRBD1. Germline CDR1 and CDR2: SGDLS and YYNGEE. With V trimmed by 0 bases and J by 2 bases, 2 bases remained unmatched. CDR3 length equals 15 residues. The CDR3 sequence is CASSVGDRGNYGYTF. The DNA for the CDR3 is TGTGCCAGCAGCGTAGGTGACAGGGGGAACTATGGCTACACCTTC.

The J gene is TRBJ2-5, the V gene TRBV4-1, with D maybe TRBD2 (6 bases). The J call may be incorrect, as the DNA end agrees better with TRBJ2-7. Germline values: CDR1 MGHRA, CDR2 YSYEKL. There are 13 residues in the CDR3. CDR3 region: CASSQLTSYEQYF. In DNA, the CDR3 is TGCGCCAGCAGCCAATTGACTAGTTACGAGCAGTACTTC.

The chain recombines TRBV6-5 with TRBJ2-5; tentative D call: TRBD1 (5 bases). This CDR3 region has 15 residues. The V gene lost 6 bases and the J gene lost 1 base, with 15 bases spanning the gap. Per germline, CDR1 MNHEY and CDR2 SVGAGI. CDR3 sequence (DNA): TGTGCCAGCAGGCCCCCCCAGGGAATCCAAGAGACCCAGTACTTC. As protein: CASRPPQGIQETQYF.

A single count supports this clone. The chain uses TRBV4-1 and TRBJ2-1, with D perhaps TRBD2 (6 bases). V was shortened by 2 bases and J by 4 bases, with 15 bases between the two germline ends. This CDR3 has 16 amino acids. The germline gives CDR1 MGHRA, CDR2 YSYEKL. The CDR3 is CASSQTLLAGYNEQFF. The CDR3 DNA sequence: TGCGCCAGCAGCCAAACCCTTCTGGCGGGGTACAATGAGCAGTTCTTC.

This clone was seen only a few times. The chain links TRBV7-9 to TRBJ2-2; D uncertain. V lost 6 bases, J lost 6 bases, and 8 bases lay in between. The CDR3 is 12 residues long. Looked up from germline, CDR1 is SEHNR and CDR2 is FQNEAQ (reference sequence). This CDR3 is CASRWSSGELFF. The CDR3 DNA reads TGTGCCAGCAGATGGAGTTCCGGGGAGCTGTTTTTT.

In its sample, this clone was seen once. CDR3 DNA: TGCGCCAGCAGCCCGGTTTTTGGGACTAGCGCCTACAATGAGCAGTTCTTC. Its protein product is CASSPVFGTSAYNEQFF. The rearrangement joins TRBV4-3 to TRBJ2-1; 10 bases are shared with TRBD2. The CDR3 is 17 residues long. Per germline, CDR1 LGHNA and CDR2 YSLEER. Germline trimming cut 4 bases from V and 2 bases from J; bases unmatched to any gene: 8.

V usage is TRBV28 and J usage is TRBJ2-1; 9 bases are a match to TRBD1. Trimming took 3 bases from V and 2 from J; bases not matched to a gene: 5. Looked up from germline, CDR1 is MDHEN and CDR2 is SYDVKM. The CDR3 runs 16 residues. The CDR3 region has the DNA TGTGCCAGCAGTTTCGGACAGGGGAGCACCTACAATGAGCAGTTCTTC. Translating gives CASSFGQGSTYNEQFF.